This TCR beta chain emerged from a study of shared clonotypes between healthy human individuals. The study enrolled healthy HIV-negative adults without recent acute infections or vaccinations as donors. Produced via immunoSEQ multiplex PCR; TCRdb's table is partial and in-frame only. In the table there are 650,000 to 700,000 clones, 80% to 95% of which are singletons. V lost 6 bases and J 3 bases, leaving 11 bases between the germline ends. Germline V gene lookup returns CDR1 LNHDA and CDR2 SQIVND (reference sequence). The CDR3 runs to 13 residues. This TCR derives from a man aged 18 to 30 in good health. Some clones in this sample may be carry-over from other donors' samples. The rearrangement uses TRBV19 and TRBJ2-5; D perhaps matches TRBD1 (5 bases). Specimen: memory CD8+ T cells from PBMCs. The subset: CD45RO+ cells pooled with CCR7-negative TemRA cells. The CDR3 region is CASSDRLEETQYF. The CDR3 nucleotides are TGTGCCAGTAGCGACAGACTGGAAGAGACCCAGTACTTC. The full variable domain, in which reference TRBV19 and TRBJ2-5 provide the parts outside the CDR3, is DGGITQSPKYLFRKEGQNVTLSCEQNLNHDAMYWYRQDPGQGLRLIYYSQIVNDFQKGDIAEGYSVSREKKESFPLTVTSAQKNPTAFYLCASSDRLEETQYFGPGTRLLVL.